This TCR beta chain was captured by sequencing in a study of cytomegalovirus exposure and HLA in healthy donors. Sequenced by immunoSEQ multiplex PCR; TCRdb stores in-frame clones only, minus some. Of 50,000 to 65,000 clones in the sample, approximately 95% were seen once. This sequence originates from a woman aged 18-29 years in good health and CMV-seropositive. The sequencing input was PBMCs.

The CDR3 DNA reads TGTGCCAGCATGACAGGGCGACAGCCCCAGCATTTT. It encodes CASMTGRQPQHF. The rearrangement uses TRBV19 and TRBJ1-5; 7 nucleotides align to TRBD1. Germline-derived CDR1 and CDR2 are LNHDA and SQIVND (reference sequence). The length of the CDR3 is 12 residues. The trim removed 9 bases at V and 7 bases at J, leaving 6 bases unmatched.